The clone carrying this T cell receptor (beta chain) was observed a few times. Antigen: not known. The data belong to a study of long-term antiretroviral therapy in people with HIV. Study information: Of all samples, the earliest predate the 2015 immediate-ART recommendation by about a decade. Study results and limitations: Repertoire dominance by clones expanded before ART was seen at all time points.

Investigators performed immunoSEQ version v3.0 at survey level. Libraries were prepared by immunoSEQ multiplex PCR; TCRdb keeps only in-frame clonotypes and omits some of them. The data show 30,000 to 40,000 clones, about 86% seen once. Looked up from germline, CDR1 is LNHDA and CDR2 is SQIVND (reference sequence). V trimming: 8 bases; J trimming: 11 bases; junction bases outside the gene matches: 8. The CDR3 has 11 amino acids. The chain couples TRBV19 to TRBJ1-1; TRBD1 aligns across 7 bases. This TCR was recovered from a woman between 18 and 29 years old with HIV. Source: unsorted PBMCs, taken just before starting antiretroviral therapy. This CDR3 is CASRTGEMAFF. Written as DNA, the CDR3 is TGTGCCAGTCGTACAGGGGAAATGGCTTTCTTT.